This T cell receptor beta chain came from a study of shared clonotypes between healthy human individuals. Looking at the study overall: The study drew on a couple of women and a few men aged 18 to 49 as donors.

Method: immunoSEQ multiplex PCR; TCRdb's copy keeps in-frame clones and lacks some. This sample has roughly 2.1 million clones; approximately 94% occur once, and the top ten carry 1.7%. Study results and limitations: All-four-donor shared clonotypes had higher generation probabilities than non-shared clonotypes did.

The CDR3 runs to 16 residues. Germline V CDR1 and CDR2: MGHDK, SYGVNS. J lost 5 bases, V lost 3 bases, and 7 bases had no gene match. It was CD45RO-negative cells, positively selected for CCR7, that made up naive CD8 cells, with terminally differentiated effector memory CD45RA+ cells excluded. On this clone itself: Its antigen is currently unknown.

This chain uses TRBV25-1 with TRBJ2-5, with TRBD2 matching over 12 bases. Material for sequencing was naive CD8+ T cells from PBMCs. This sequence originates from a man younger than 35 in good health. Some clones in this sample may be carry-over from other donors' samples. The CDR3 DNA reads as TGTGCCAGCAGTGACCGACTAGCGGGAGATTTTGAGACCCAGTACTTC. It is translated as CASSDRLAGDFETQYF.